This is a list of T cell receptor beta chains from one sample in a study of control samples from healthy donors and cancer patients. Clones were sequenced by immunoSEQ multiplex PCR, and TCRdb holds only the in-frame ones, with some missing. The sample records tens of thousands of clones, 91% being singletons. The sequenced sample consisted of blood. The receptor set was obtained from a man aged 25-45 years in good health. Both conserved end residues are part of each CDR3. Each record gives: J gene, clone size, V gene, D gene, CDR3 DNA, CDR3 protein. D genes are given only for firm matches. Size values are once, few and many counts, or a class for expanded clones, and some rows have none.

J gene: TRBJ2-7; clone size: -; V gene: TRBV3-1/TRBV3-2; D gene: TRBD1; CDR3 DNA: TGTGCCAGCAGCCTCCGGGACAGGGGTGCCAACGAGCAGTACTTC; CDR3 protein: CASSLRDRGANEQYF
J gene: TRBJ1-2; clone size: -; V gene: TRBV19; D gene: -; CDR3 DNA: TGTGCCAGTACGGACTGGGTTAACTATGGCTACACCTTC; CDR3 protein: CASTDWVNYGYTF
J gene: TRBJ2-1; clone size: -; V gene: TRBV6-5; D gene: -; CDR3 DNA: TGTGCCAGCAGTTACTCGAGGATACTGGAGCAGTTCTTC; CDR3 protein: CASSYSRILEQFF
J gene: TRBJ2-7; clone size: once; V gene: TRBV7-9; D gene: TRBD1; CDR3 DNA: TGTGCCAGCAGCACCGGGACAGGCACCTACGAGCAGTACTTC; CDR3 protein: CASSTGTGTYEQYF
J gene: TRBJ2-3; clone size: once; V gene: TRBV9; D gene: TRBD2; CDR3 DNA: TGTGCCAGCAGCGTAGAAGTAGCGGGGAATCACCCAGATACGCAGTATTTT; CDR3 protein: CASSVEVAGNHPDTQYF
J gene: TRBJ2-3; clone size: -; V gene: TRBV10-3; D gene: TRBD2; CDR3 DNA: TGTGCCATCAGTGAGTCCACTAGCGGCACAGATACGCAGTATTTT; CDR3 protein: CAISESTSGTDTQYF
J gene: TRBJ2-1; clone size: -; V gene: TRBV7-8; D gene: TRBD2; CDR3 DNA: TGTGCCAGCAGCTACTCGGGGGGCAATGAGCAGTTCTTC; CDR3 protein: CASSYSGGNEQFF
J gene: TRBJ2-3; clone size: -; V gene: TRBV27; D gene: -; CDR3 DNA: TGTGCCAGCAGTGACAGAGATACGCAGTATTTT; CDR3 protein: CASSDRDTQYF
J gene: TRBJ2-7; clone size: -; V gene: TRBV3-1/TRBV3-2; D gene: -; CDR3 DNA: TGTGCCAGCAGCCAGGGACACCTTTCCTACGAGCAGTACTTC; CDR3 protein: CASSQGHLSYEQYF
J gene: TRBJ2-7; clone size: -; V gene: TRBV28; D gene: -; CDR3 DNA: TGTGCCAGCTACCAGGACAGCCTCGGTTACGAGCAGTACTTC; CDR3 protein: CASYQDSLGYEQYF
J gene: TRBJ1-2; clone size: -; V gene: TRBV30; D gene: -; CDR3 DNA: TGTGCCTGGATATCTGGTAGGGGAGGCTACACCTTC; CDR3 protein: CAWISGRGGYTF
J gene: TRBJ2-5; clone size: -; V gene: TRBV24-1; D gene: -; CDR3 DNA: TGTGCCACCGAGGAGACCCAGTACTTC; CDR3 protein: CATEETQYF
J gene: TRBJ2-7; clone size: -; V gene: TRBV2; D gene: -; CDR3 DNA: TGTGCCAGCAGTGAAGGGGGGTGGTCGGAGTCTTACGAGCAGTACTTC; CDR3 protein: CASSEGGWSESYEQYF
J gene: TRBJ2-1; clone size: -; V gene: TRBV2; D gene: TRBD2; CDR3 DNA: TGTGCCAGCAGCGGACGTGGCGGGGGGGCAAATGAGCAGTTCTTC; CDR3 protein: CASSGRGGGANEQFF
J gene: TRBJ1-3; clone size: -; V gene: TRBV18; D gene: TRBD1; CDR3 DNA: TGTGCCAGCTCATCTCTGGGGACAGGGACTGGAAACACCATATATTTT; CDR3 protein: CASSSLGTGTGNTIYF
J gene: TRBJ2-7; clone size: -; V gene: TRBV10-1; D gene: -; CDR3 DNA: TGCGCCAGCAGTGTCCACAGGGAACCCTACGAGCAGTACTTC; CDR3 protein: CASSVHREPYEQYF
J gene: TRBJ1-1; clone size: -; V gene: TRBV2; D gene: TRBD1; CDR3 DNA: TGTGCCAGCAGTCTTACAGGGGACACTGAAGCTTTCTTT; CDR3 protein: CASSLTGDTEAFF
J gene: TRBJ1-1; clone size: -; V gene: TRBV10-1; D gene: TRBD1; CDR3 DNA: TGCGCCAGAGGGGGCAGGGAAAAGGGCACTGAAGCTTTCTTT; CDR3 protein: CARGGREKGTEAFF
J gene: TRBJ2-5; clone size: -; V gene: TRBV6-2/TRBV6-3; D gene: TRBD2; CDR3 DNA: TGTGCCAGCAGTTACGGACTAGCGGGGGGTGCCCAGTACTTC; CDR3 protein: CASSYGLAGGAQYF
J gene: TRBJ2-1; clone size: -; V gene: TRBV15; D gene: -; CDR3 DNA: TGTGCCACCAGCGGCAGCGGTTCTGAGCAGTTCTTC; CDR3 protein: CATSGSGSEQFF
J gene: TRBJ2-7; clone size: -; V gene: TRBV4-1; D gene: TRBD2; CDR3 DNA: TGCGCCAGCAGCCAAGAGGGGCGACTAGCGGGGGGGGCCTACGAGCAGTACTTC; CDR3 protein: CASSQEGRLAGGAYEQYF
J gene: TRBJ1-5; clone size: -; V gene: TRBV19; D gene: -; CDR3 DNA: TGTGCCAGTAGTATAGGAAGCCATCAGCCCCAGCATTTT; CDR3 protein: CASSIGSHQPQHF
J gene: TRBJ1-4; clone size: -; V gene: TRBV5-1; D gene: TRBD1; CDR3 DNA: TGCGCCAGCAGCTTTCAGGGGGCGGGCGCTAATGAAAAACTGTTTTTT; CDR3 protein: CASSFQGAGANEKLFF
J gene: TRBJ1-1; clone size: -; V gene: TRBV24-1; D gene: TRBD1; CDR3 DNA: TGTGCCACCAGTAGGACAGGGAACACTGAAGCTTTCTTT; CDR3 protein: CATSRTGNTEAFF
J gene: TRBJ2-7; clone size: -; V gene: TRBV30; D gene: TRBD2; CDR3 DNA: TGTGCCCGAATGTCGGGCGGGAGCCCCTCCTACGAGCAGTACTTC; CDR3 protein: CARMSGGSPSYEQYF
J gene: TRBJ1-2; clone size: -; V gene: TRBV4-3; D gene: -; CDR3 DNA: TGCGCCAGCAGCCAAGATCGGGGGTCCGGAAGCTACACCTTC; CDR3 protein: CASSQDRGSGSYTF